The clone carrying this TCR beta chain has only one observation. The antigen remains undetermined. TCRdb's table, derived via immunoSEQ multiplex PCR, lists solely in-frame clones and lacks some. The data contain approximately 1,500,000 clones, 95% to 99% of them singletons. The data belong to a study of shared clonotypes between healthy human individuals. Study information: Per donor, three plates held CD4 naive cells, three held CD4 memory, two held CD8 naive and one held CD8 memory.

With V trimmed by 4 bases and J by 3 bases, 5 bases remained unmatched. The CDR3 runs 15 residues. Per the germline V gene, CDR1 is SGHRS and CDR2 is YFSETQ. Regarding the study as a whole: Sample collection involved blood only; tissue repertoires are likely different.

Sequenced: naive CD4+ T cells sorted from blood. Sample subset: CD45RA+ positively selected. The V and J genes are TRBV5-1 and TRBJ2-3, with 10 bases that match TRBD1. This receptor was obtained from a man between 25 and 39 years old in good health. This CDR3 is CASSPRQGATDTQYF. In DNA form, the CDR3 reads TGCGCCAGCAGCCCTAGACAGGGGGCAACAGATACGCAGTATTTT.